This T cell receptor beta chain was obtained from a study of OX40 agonist ivuxolimab in advanced cancers. Broader study findings: Researchers did not establish what antigens the expanded peripheral T cells target.

Sequenced by immunoSEQ multiplex PCR; TCRdb stores in-frame clones only, minus some. Of approximately 17,000 clones listed, around 83% are singletons. To note about this clone: Its antigen is currently unknown.

The CDR3 covers 16 residues. This sequence was found in an adult with an advanced solid tumor such as melanoma, head and neck, liver or kidney cancer. The sample here was CD4+ or CD8+ T cells sorted from blood, taken in a trial of the OX40 agonist ivuxolimab. The chain has TRBV21-1 and TRBJ1-6; TRBD1, the D gene given by the table, was not confirmed from the DNA. TRBV21-1 is annotated as a pseudogene. For the CDR3, the DNA is TGTGCCAGCAGCAAAGCCCGCGACAGTTATAATTCACCCCTCCACTTT. This codes for CASSKARDSYNSPLHF.